The TCR beta chain under discussion was sequenced for a study of cytomegalovirus exposure and HLA in healthy donors. Study overall: The same platform was used for the roughly 110 validation repertoires as for the approximately 610 first-cohort repertoires, as reported in a later analysis.

Study-level results: A classifier reportedly called cytomegalovirus status with high sensitivity and specificity.

Clones were sequenced by immunoSEQ multiplex PCR, and TCRdb holds only the in-frame ones, with some missing. The sample carries 150,000 to 200,000 clones, roughly nine tenths recorded once. It was the roughly 120-subject validation cohort, separate from the approximately 690-subject first cohort, to which the donors belonged. Germline-derived CDR1 and CDR2 are SGHVS and FQNEAQ. The CDR3 spans 14 residues. V lost 2 bases, J lost 4 bases, and 9 bases lay in between. Remarks on this clone: Its specificity is not known.

The receptor's source is a man younger than 30 in good health and CMV-seropositive. The sample consisted of PBMCs. This chain connects TRBV7-8 to TRBJ2-4; no definite D call. The CDR3 coding sequence is TGTGCCAGCAGCTTATTAACGGGTAAAAACATTCAGTACTTC. It encodes CASSLLTGKNIQYF.